This TCR beta chain was obtained from a study of shared clonotypes between healthy human individuals. Naive CD8 cells comprised CD45RO-negative, CCR7-positively selected cells, excluding terminally differentiated effector memory CD45RA+ cells. The germline CDR1 and CDR2 sequences are SGHRS and YFSETQ. V gave up 4 bases and J gave up 1 base, with 11 bases separating them. This CDR3 spans 15 amino acids. This clone was seen only once. Produced via immunoSEQ multiplex PCR; TCRdb's table is partial and in-frame only. The sample includes approximately 2,000,000 clones, 80% to 95% of them seen just once. The chain employs TRBV5-1 and TRBJ1-4, with D uncertain. Sequencing used naive CD8+ T cells from PBMCs. The TCR sequence derives from a man aged 18 to 35 in good health. Some clones in this sample may be carry-over from other donors' samples. The CDR3 protein is CASSEAGLTNEKLFF. The CDR3 region has the DNA TGCGCCAGCAGCGAAGCAGGTTTAACTAATGAAAAACTGTTTTTT.